This note documents a single T cell receptor beta chain sequence. This entry belongs to a study of blood T cell repertoires in COVID-19. The CDR3 has 13 amino acids. The germline gives CDR1 SGHNT, CDR2 YYREEE (reference sequence). V was clipped by 4 bases and J by 1 base, with 7 bases between them. Measured with immunoSEQ multiplex PCR; TCRdb has only the in-frame clones, and not every one. Of 350,000 or so clones in the sample, more than 70% were seen once. Individuals aged roughly 18 to 90 years were recruited from about two dozen US areas. The receptor comes from a woman aged 30 to 39 who had been exposed to COVID-19. V gene TRBV5-4 combines with J gene TRBJ2-3; the D gene is possibly TRBD2 (5 bases). The material sequenced was PBMCs or T cells enriched from blood (not recorded which). CDR3 loop: CASSVGGTDTQYF. The CDR3 nucleotides are TGTGCCAGCAGCGTCGGGGGCACAGATACGCAGTATTTT.